The 22 T cell receptor beta chains below come from one sample, sequenced in a study of blood T cells in healthy people across ages (dated by TCRdb to between 2015 and 2017). The library was obtained by 5' RACE. The sample was run on an Illumina HiSeq 2500. A second roughly 7 to 11 cycle PCR used a sample-barcoded 5' primer and a J-beta primer mix. The public sequencing data were trimmed at Q25 with fastp and processed into clonotypes with MiXCR by TCRdb, which kept only in-frame beta chains. Here each entry gathers all rows of one CDR3 protein and keeps the most common genes and DNA. The sample includes roughly 550,000 distinct CDR3 sequences, with around 24% observed a single time. 8.5% to 9.5% of the sample rests with the top ten. These data were also filed under a second study, of T cells of mothers and their children.

The specimen sequenced was blood. The source is a boy aged 10-17 years in good health.

The V and J genes are TRBV6-1 and TRBJ2-1; D possibly corresponds to TRBD1 (6 bases). The J call may be incorrect, as the DNA end agrees better with TRBJ2-5. The germline gives CDR1 MNHNS, CDR2 SASEGT. The CDR3 length is 14 residues. In nucleotides, the CDR3 is TGTGCCAGCAGTGTCACAGGGTCACGGGAGACCCAGTACTTC. Its translation: CASSVTGSRETQYF.

The chain links TRBV29-1 to TRBJ2-2; D may be TRBD2 (6 bases). Germline loops: CDR1 SQVTM, CDR2 ANQGSEA. The CDR3 sequence is 14 residues long. The V and J ends lost 4 bases and 4 bases respectively, with 13 bases between them. The CDR3 here is CSVGGRKSTGELFF. The CDR3 DNA reads as TGCAGCGTTGGAGGGAGGAAGAGCACCGGGGAGCTGTTTTTT.

This clonotype was detected only a few times. The chain carries TRBV7-9 and TRBJ2-7; 10 bases line up with TRBD2. The V gene end was trimmed by 1 base and the J gene end by 0 bases; junction bases not matched to a gene: 9. CDR3 length: 18 amino acids. The germline V gene has CDR1 SEHNR and CDR2 FQNEAQ (reference sequence). The CDR3 DNA follows: TGTGCCAGCAGCTTAGTGCGGGCTAGCGGGGGAAGCTCCTACGAGCAGTACTTC. Protein product: CASSLVRASGGSSYEQYF.

In this sample, this clonotype turned up a few times. The CDR3 DNA reads as TGTGCCAGCACCTCCAGTTCAGGGGAGGCGGGCTACACCTTC. Its translation is CASTSSSGEAGYTF. The chain combines TRBV28 with TRBJ1-2, with D perhaps TRBD1 (6 bases). V dropped 7 bases and J dropped 8 bases, with 20 bases sitting between them. CDR1 is MDHEN, CDR2 SYDVKM, per germline. The CDR3 has 14 residues.

There are a few counts of this clonotype. This rearrangement joins TRBV2 to TRBJ1-6; no clear D. The germline CDR1 and CDR2 sequences are SNHLY and FYNNEI. V was trimmed by 6 bases and J by 11 bases, leaving 11 bases between them. The CDR3 is 12 amino acids. CDR3 bases: TGTGCCAGCAGCGCTAACGCCCCACCCCTCCACTTT. It is translated as CASSANAPPLHF. Drawing the rest from reference TRBV2 and TRBJ1-6, the complete variable domain is EPEVTQTPSHQVTQMGQEVILRCVPISNHLYFYWYRQILGQKVEFLVSFYNNEISEKSEIFDDQFSVERPDGSNFTLKIRSTKLEDSAMYFCASSANAPPLHFGNGTRLTVT.

This clonotype has just a few counts. The chain employs TRBV24-1 and TRBJ2-3; D is ambiguous. The CDR3 consists of 15 residues. The V gene's germline CDR1 is KGHDR and CDR2 SFDVKD. V gave up 6 bases and J gave up 2 bases, with 14 bases separating them. The CDR3 sequence is CATSNRRSNTDTQYF. For the CDR3, the DNA is TGTGCCACCAGTAATCGGCGGTCTAACACAGATACGCAGTATTTT.

This clonotype was seen a handful of times. The rearrangement links TRBV29-1 to TRBJ2-1; 13 bases line up with TRBD2. This CDR3 spans 17 amino acids. V dropped 1 base and J dropped 0; count of bases not matched to a gene: 3. Germline V gene data show CDR1 as SQVTM and CDR2 as ANQGSEA. CDR3 in amino acids: CSVEGTSGGSSYNEQFF. The CDR3 DNA reads as TGCAGCGTTGAAGGGACTAGCGGGGGCAGCTCCTACAATGAGCAGTTCTTC.

This clonotype was found a few times. The CDR3 sequence is CASSLKGRTGDDSPLHF. DNA of the CDR3: TGTGCCAGCAGCTTGAAGGGCAGGACAGGGGATGATTCACCCCTCCACTTT. The chain carries TRBV5-6 and TRBJ1-6, with TRBD1 identical over 9 bases. With 1 base clipped from V and 8 bases from J, the junction kept 10 bases outside the gene matches. This CDR3 has 17 residues. The V gene's germline CDR1 is SGHDT and CDR2 YYEEEE.

The gene calls are TRBV21-1 and TRBJ2-4; the table's TRBD1 call for D was not verified on the DNA. TRBV21-1 is listed as a pseudogene. The CDR3 contains 17 residues. The CDR3: CASSKGPGAIAKNIQYF. The DNA for the CDR3 is TGTGCCAGCAGCAAAGGTCCGGGGGCGATAGCCAAAAACATTCAGTACTTC.

J is TRBJ2-5 and V is TRBV27; D unresolved. The DNA end favors TRBJ2-7, so the J call may be wrong. The germline CDR1 and CDR2 sequences are MNHEY and SMNVEV (reference sequence). The CDR3 has 13 amino acids. CDR3 in amino acids: CASRGLVPHEQYF. The CDR3 DNA reads TGTGCCAGCAGAGGGCTAGTCCCCCACGAGCAGTACTTC.

In the case of this clonotype: Likely a read error: the CDR3 ends without its conserved phenylalanine or tryptophan. CDR3 sequence reads: CASSLVGVSGYTV. CDR3 nucleotides: TGTGCCAGCAGCTTAGTAGGTGTCTCTGGCTACACCGTC. The V call is TRBV7-9, the J call TRBJ1-2; D is unclear. This CDR3 comprises 13 residues. Germline V gene sequence: CDR1 SEHNR, CDR2 FQNEAQ (reference sequence). V was clipped by 1 base and J by 7 bases, with 10 bases between them.

The V and J genes are TRBV4-3 and TRBJ2-3; D gene ambiguous. The CDR3 has 16 residues. V lost 0 bases and J lost 1, with 11 bases in between. Germline CDR1 reads LGHNA; CDR2 reads YSLEER. The CDR3 DNA is TGCGCCAGCAGCCAAGATGGGCAGGCCGGCACAGATACGCAGTATTTT. Translation: CASSQDGQAGTDTQYF.

This clonotype was seen many times. J is TRBJ2-2 and V is TRBV5-1; TRBD1 might be the D (6 bases). Between the trimmed V and J ends, which lost 0 bases and 11 bases, there was a span of 14 bases. The CDR3 is 14 residues long. Germline V gene lookup returns CDR1 SGHRS and CDR2 YFSETQ. The CDR3 sequence: CASSLAGEQGELFF. Here the CDR3 DNA reads TGCGCCAGCAGCTTGGCCGGAGAACAGGGTGAGCTGTTTTTT.

V usage is TRBV7-2 and J usage is TRBJ2-5; no definite D call. There are 12 residues in the CDR3. The V gene lost 4 bases and the J gene lost 13 bases, with 16 bases spanning the gap. Germline V CDR1 and CDR2: SGHTA, FQGNSA. The CDR3 coding sequence is TGTGCCAGCAGCTATACCTCCTACGAGCGGTACTTC. Amino acids: CASSYTSYERYF.

This clonotype was recorded a few times. This rearrangement joins TRBV7-9 to TRBJ2-3; D ambiguous. The V end was cut by 5 bases, the J end by 4 bases, with 16 bases between. The CDR3 length is 15 residues. From germline, CDR1 is SEHNR and CDR2 FQNEAQ (reference sequence). CDR3 nucleotide sequence: TGTGCCAGCAGCCCCGTTGGGGAAGGGCCAGATACGCAGTATTTT. Its translation: CASSPVGEGPDTQYF.

In its sample, this clonotype was seen many times. V and J are TRBV28 and TRBJ1-4; 8 bases match TRBD1. V dropped 6 bases and J dropped 8; count of bases not matched to a gene: 11. The germline CDR1 and CDR2 sequences are MDHEN and SYDVKM. CDR3 length: 15 amino acids. CDR3 sequence: CASSLAGQGGEKLFF. The CDR3 DNA reads TGTGCCAGCAGCCTAGCAGGACAGGGAGGGGAAAAACTGTTTTTT.

This clonotype was seen at least ten times. The chain combines TRBV13 with TRBJ2-5, with D uncertain. The CDR3 spans 15 residues. Germline V lookup: CDR1 PRHDT, CDR2 FYEKMQ (reference sequence). V lost 2 bases and J 3 bases, leaving 13 bases between the germline ends. CDR3 sequence (DNA): TGTGCCAGCAGCTTATCGATGCACAGCAAAGAGACCCAGTACTTC. It codes for CASSLSMHSKETQYF.

This chain joins TRBV20-1 and TRBJ2-3; the D gene is possibly TRBD1 (6 bases). The V end was cut by 0 bases, the J end by 3 bases, with 13 bases between. Germline CDR1 is DFQATT and CDR2 is SNEGSKA (reference sequence). This CDR3 contains 15 residues. DNA of the CDR3: TGCAGTGCTAGAGATTCCCCAAGGGGGACAGATACGCAGTATTTT. Residues: CSARDSPRGTDTQYF.

This clonotype was seen many times. The V call is TRBV4-1, the J call TRBJ2-6; D gene unclear. Trimming took 0 bases from V and 1 from J, leaving 10 bases between them. Looked up from germline, CDR1 is MGHRA and CDR2 is YSYEKL. CDR3 length equals 17 residues. In nucleotides, the CDR3 is TGCGCCAGCAGCCAAGACGGAGTATCGTCTGGGGCCAACGTCCTGACTTTC. Its protein product is CASSQDGVSSGANVLTF.

A note on this clonotype: The junction departs from the called germline gene at one end, perhaps through a read error. This chain uses TRBV12-3 or TRBV12-4 with TRBJ2-2, with 7 bases aligning to TRBD1. This CDR3 is built from 16 residues. The DNA of the CDR3 is TGTGCCAGCAGGGCGACAGGGTTGACGAACACCGGGGAGCTGCTTTTT. Amino acid sequence: CASRATGLTNTGELLF.

As concerns this clonotype: A junction end diverges from the germline sequence, so it may reflect a read error. The CDR3 coding sequence is TGTGCCAGCACCTGGGGGGCCTACGGGCAGTACTTC. Protein sequence: CASTWGAYGQYF. This chain links TRBV6-2 or TRBV6-3 with TRBJ2-7; tentatively, D is TRBD1 or TRBD2 (6 bases each). This CDR3 contains 12 residues. The germline V gene has CDR1 MNHEY and CDR2 SVGEGT.

This clonotype was seen just once. The chain carries TRBV7-3 and TRBJ2-1; 7 bases map to TRBD2. Per germline, CDR1 SGHTA and CDR2 FQGTGA. The junction had 10 bases not matched to a gene; V was cut back by 2 bases and J by 9 bases. The CDR3 extends over 15 amino acids. This chain's CDR3 is CASSLVQGRGTEQFF. CDR3 nucleotides: TGTGCCAGCAGCTTAGTACAAGGGCGGGGGACTGAGCAGTTCTTC.